The sample holds one count of the clone carrying this TCR beta chain. The sample is drawn from a study of OX40 agonist ivuxolimab in advanced cancers. The data were produced by immunoSEQ multiplex PCR, yet TCRdb's version contains in-frame clones alone and is incomplete. The sample shows 59,000 or so clones, approximately 87% of them seen only once. The junction had 3 bases not matched to a gene; V was cut back by 2 bases and J by 5 bases. The CDR3 totals 15 residues. Germline loops: CDR1 SGHNT, CDR2 YENEEA. Sequenced material: CD4+ or CD8+ T cells sorted from blood, taken in a trial of the OX40 agonist ivuxolimab. The TCR comes from an adult with an advanced solid tumor such as melanoma, head and neck, liver or kidney cancer. The chain has TRBV11-3 and TRBJ2-1, with 10 bases aligning to TRBD2. CDR3 residues: CASSLTLAGNNEQFF. DNA of the CDR3: TGTGCCAGCAGCTTAACACTAGCGGGGAACAATGAGCAGTTCTTC.